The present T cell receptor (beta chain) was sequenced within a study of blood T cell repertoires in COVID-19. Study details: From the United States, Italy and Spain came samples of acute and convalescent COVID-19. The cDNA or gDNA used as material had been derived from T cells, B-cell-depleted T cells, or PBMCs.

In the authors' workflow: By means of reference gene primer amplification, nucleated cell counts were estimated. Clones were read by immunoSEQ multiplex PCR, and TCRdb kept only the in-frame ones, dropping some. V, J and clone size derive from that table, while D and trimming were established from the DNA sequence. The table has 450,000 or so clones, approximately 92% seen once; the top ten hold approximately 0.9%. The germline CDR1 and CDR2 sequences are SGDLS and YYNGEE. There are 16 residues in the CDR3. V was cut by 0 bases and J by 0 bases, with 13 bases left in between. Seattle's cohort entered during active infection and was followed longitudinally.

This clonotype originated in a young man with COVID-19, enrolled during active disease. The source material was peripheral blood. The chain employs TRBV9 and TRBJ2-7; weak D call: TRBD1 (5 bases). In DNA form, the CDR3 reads TGTGCCAGCAGCGTAGACCCCGGACATAGCTCCTACGAGCAGTACTTC. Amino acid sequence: CASSVDPGHSSYEQYF. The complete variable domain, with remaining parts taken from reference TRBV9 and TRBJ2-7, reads DSGVTQTPKHLITATGQRVTLRCSPRSGDLSVYWYQQSLDQGLQFLIQYYNGEERAKGNILERFSAQQFPDLHSELNLSSLELGDSALYFCASSVDPGHSSYEQYFGPGTRLTVT.